The rows below give T cell receptor beta chains drawn from one sample of a study of blood T cell repertoires in COVID-19. Using immunoSEQ multiplex PCR, the repertoire was profiled, and TCRdb retains in-frame clones only, with some absent. The table has 400,000 to 450,000 clones, over 85% seen once. The source material was peripheral blood. These receptors all come from a man aged 18 to 30 with COVID-19, enrolled during active disease. The CDR3 runs from the conserved cysteine through the conserved F or W. D genes are given only for firm matches. For some rows the clone size is stated as once, few or many, or as a class when expanded; others skip it.

>TRBD1|14|TRBJ2-7|TRBV3-1/TRBV3-2|NA
CASSQTGTSYEQYF
TGTGCCAGCAGCCAGACAGGGACGTCCTACGAGCAGTACTTC
>TRBD1|15|TRBJ2-2|TRBV7-9|NA
CASSHGTAITGELFF
TGTGCCAGCAGCCACGGGACAGCCATCACCGGGGAGCTGTTTTTT
>NA|14|TRBJ2-5|TRBV5-5|NA
CASSLGGSQETQYF
TGTGCCAGCAGCTTGGGGGGCAGCCAAGAGACCCAGTACTTC
>NA|15|TRBJ2-3|TRBV7-9|once
CASSPRGGSTDTQYF
TGTGCCAGCAGCCCAAGGGGGGGGAGCACAGATACGCAGTATTTT
>NA|13|TRBJ1-1|TRBV6-5|NA
CASSFLSNTEAFF
TGTGCCAGCAGTTTCCTGTCGAACACTGAAGCTTTCTTT
>NA|14|TRBJ1-4|TRBV7-9|NA
CASSPHRGDEKLFF
TGTGCCAGCAGCCCACATCGGGGGGATGAAAAACTGTTTTTT
>NA|12|TRBJ2-5|TRBV29-1|NA
CSVGWLQETQYF
TGCAGCGTTGGGTGGCTCCAAGAGACCCAGTACTTC
>TRBD2|14|TRBJ2-5|TRBV10-2|NA
CASRLAGIQETQYF
TGCGCCAGCAGACTAGCGGGGATTCAAGAGACCCAGTACTTC
>TRBD1|14|TRBJ2-3|TRBV5-1|NA
CASSKQGIADTQYF
TGCGCCAGCAGTAAACAGGGGATTGCAGATACGCAGTATTTT
>NA|15|TRBJ1-1|TRBV15|NA
CATSRGTEVVAEAFF
TGTGCCACCAGCAGAGGGACGGAGGTTGTGGCTGAAGCTTTCTTT